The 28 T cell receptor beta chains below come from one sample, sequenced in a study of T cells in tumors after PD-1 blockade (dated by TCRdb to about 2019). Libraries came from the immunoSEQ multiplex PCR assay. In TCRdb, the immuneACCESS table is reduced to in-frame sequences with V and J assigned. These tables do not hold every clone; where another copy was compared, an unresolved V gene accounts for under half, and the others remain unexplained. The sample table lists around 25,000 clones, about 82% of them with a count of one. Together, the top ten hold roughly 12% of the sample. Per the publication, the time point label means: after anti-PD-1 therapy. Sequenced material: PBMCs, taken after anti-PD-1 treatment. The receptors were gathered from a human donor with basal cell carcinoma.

The CDR3 sequence is CAWSVQADTQYF. CDR3 sequence (DNA): TGTGCCTGGAGTGTACAGGCGGATACGCAGTATTTT. This chain links TRBV30 with TRBJ2-3; TRBD1 might be the D (5 bases). CDR3 size: 12 residues. Germline-derived CDR1 and CDR2 are GTSNPN and SVGIG (reference sequence). Trimming left V 0 bases short and J 6 bases short, with 7 bases between.

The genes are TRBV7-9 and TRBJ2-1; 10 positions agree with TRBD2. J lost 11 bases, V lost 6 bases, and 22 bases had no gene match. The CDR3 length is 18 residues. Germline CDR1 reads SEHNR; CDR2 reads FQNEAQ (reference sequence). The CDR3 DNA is TGTGCCAGCAGTTCAAATTTCCCAGAGCGGGGGGGACCGAATAAGCAGTTCTTC. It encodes CASSSNFPERGGPNKQFF.

CDR3 residues: CASSRDLADEQYF. CDR3 in DNA: TGTGCCAGCAGCCGGGACCTCGCGGACGAGCAGTACTTC. The V and J genes are TRBV9 and TRBJ2-7, with D tentatively TRBD1 or TRBD2 (5 bases each). Germline CDR1 and CDR2: SGDLS and YYNGEE. The V end was cut by 4 bases, the J end by 5 bases, with 13 bases between. The CDR3 extends over 13 amino acids.

The CDR3 sequence: CASRGSRTGNTGELFF. DNA for the CDR3: TGTGCCAGTAGGGGGTCGAGGACGGGGAACACCGGGGAGCTGTTTTTT. This chain joins TRBV19 and TRBJ2-2, with D unresolved. This CDR3 is built from 16 residues. Germline V gene data show CDR1 as LNHDA and CDR2 as SQIVND (reference sequence). Trimming took off 6 bases at V and 1 base at J, with 15 bases between the two ends.

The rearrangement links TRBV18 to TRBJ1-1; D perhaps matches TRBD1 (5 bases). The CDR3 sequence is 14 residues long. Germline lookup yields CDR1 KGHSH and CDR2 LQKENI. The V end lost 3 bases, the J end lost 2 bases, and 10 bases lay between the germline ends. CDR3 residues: CASSPYQGNTEAFF. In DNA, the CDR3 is TGTGCCAGCTCACCGTATCAGGGAAACACTGAAGCTTTCTTT.

This CDR3 reads CATSDAGGTQYF. In nucleotides, the CDR3 is TGTGCCACCAGTGATGCCGGGGGGACCCAGTACTTC. This chain uses TRBV24-1 with TRBJ2-5; perhaps TRBD2 as D (6 bases). Germline CDR1 is KGHDR and CDR2 is SFDVKD. V lost 3 bases and J 7 bases, leaving 8 bases between the germline ends. CDR3 length: 12 amino acids.

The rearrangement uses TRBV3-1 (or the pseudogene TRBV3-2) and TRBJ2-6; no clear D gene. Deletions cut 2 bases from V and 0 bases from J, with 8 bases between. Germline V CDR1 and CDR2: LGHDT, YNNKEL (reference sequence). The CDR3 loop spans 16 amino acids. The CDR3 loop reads CASSQPPSSGANVLTF. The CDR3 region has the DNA TGTGCCAGCAGCCAACCACCTAGCTCTGGGGCCAACGTCCTGACTTTC.

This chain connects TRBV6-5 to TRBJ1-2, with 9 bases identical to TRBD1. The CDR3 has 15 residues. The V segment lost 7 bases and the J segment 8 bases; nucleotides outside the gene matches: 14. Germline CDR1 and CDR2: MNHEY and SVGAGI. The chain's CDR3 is CASKLNRDRALGYTF. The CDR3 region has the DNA TGTGCCAGCAAGCTAAACCGGGACAGGGCTCTCGGCTACACCTTC.

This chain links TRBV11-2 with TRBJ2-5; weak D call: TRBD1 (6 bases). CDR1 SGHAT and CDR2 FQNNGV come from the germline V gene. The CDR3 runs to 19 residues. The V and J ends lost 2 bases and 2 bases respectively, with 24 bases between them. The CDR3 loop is CASSLRRNGTPREQETQYF. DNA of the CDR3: TGTGCCAGCAGCTTAAGGCGGAACGGGACACCGCGTGAGCAAGAGACCCAGTACTTC.

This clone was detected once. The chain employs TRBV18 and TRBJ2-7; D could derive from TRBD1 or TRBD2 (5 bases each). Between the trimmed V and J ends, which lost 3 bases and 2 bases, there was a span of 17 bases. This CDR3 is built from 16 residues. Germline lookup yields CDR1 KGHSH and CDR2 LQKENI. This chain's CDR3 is CASSPSEKVGAYEQYF. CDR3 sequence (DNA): TGTGCCAGCTCACCTTCGGAGAAGGTGGGGGCCTACGAGCAGTACTTC.

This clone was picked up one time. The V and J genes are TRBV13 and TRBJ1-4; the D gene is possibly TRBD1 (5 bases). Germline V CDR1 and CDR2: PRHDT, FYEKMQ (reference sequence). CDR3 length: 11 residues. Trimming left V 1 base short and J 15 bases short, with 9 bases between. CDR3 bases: TGTGCCAGCAGCTTAGAGGGGCGTTTGTTTTTT. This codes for CASSLEGRLFF.

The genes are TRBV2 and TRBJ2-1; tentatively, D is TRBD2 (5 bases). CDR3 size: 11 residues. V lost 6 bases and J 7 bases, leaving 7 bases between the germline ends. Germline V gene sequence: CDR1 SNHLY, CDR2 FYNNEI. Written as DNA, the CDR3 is TGTGCCAGCAGCGAGCGGAATGAGCAGTTCTTC. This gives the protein CASSERNEQFF. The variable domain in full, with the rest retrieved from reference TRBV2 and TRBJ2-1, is EPEVTQTPSHQVTQMGQEVILRCVPISNHLYFYWYRQILGQKVEFLVSFYNNEISEKSEIFDDQFSVERPDGSNFTLKIRSTKLEDSAMYFCASSERNEQFFGPGTRLTVL.

CDR3 loop: CSVDGLAGDQETQYF. CDR3 coding DNA: TGCAGCGTTGATGGACTAGCGGGGGATCAAGAGACCCAGTACTTC. The rearrangement links TRBV29-1 to TRBJ2-5; TRBD2 aligns across 13 bases. This CDR3 spans 15 amino acids. Germline CDR1 SQVTM, CDR2 ANQGSEA. Unmatched junction bases numbered 3, after V lost 3 bases and J lost 2 bases.

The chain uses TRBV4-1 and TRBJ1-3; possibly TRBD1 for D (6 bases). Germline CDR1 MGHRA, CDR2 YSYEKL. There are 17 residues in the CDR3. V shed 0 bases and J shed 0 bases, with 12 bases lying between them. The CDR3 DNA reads TGCGCCAGCAGCCAAGATTGGACAGCGAGCTCTGGAAACACCATATATTTT. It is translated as CASSQDWTASSGNTIYF.

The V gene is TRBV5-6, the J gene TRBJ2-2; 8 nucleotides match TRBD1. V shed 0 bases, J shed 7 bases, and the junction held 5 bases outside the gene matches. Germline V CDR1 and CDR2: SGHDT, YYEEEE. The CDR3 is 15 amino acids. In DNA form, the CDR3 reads TGTGCCAGCAGCTTGGTGGACAGGGCGCACGGGGAGCTGTTTTTT. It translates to CASSLVDRAHGELFF.

CDR3 coding DNA: TGCGCCAGCAGCCCCGGGACATTTCCCGGGGAGCTGTTTTTT. It codes for CASSPGTFPGELFF. The chain combines TRBV5-1 with TRBJ2-2; D might be TRBD1 (6 bases). CDR3 length equals 14 residues. Trimming removed 4 bases from V and 6 bases from J, with 13 bases in between. From germline, CDR1 is SGHRS and CDR2 YFSETQ.

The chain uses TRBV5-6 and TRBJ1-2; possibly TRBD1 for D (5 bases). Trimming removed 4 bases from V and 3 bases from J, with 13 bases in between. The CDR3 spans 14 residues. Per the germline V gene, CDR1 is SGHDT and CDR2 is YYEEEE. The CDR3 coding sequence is TGTGCCAGCAGCCAAACGACAGCTTACTATGGCTACACCTTC. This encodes CASSQTTAYYGYTF. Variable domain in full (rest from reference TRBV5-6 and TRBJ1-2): DAGVTQSPTHLIKTRGQQVTLRCSPKSGHDTVSWYQQALGQGPQFIFQYYEEEERQRGNFPDRFSGHQFPNYSSELNVNALLLGDSALYLCASSQTTAYYGYTFGSGTRLTVV.

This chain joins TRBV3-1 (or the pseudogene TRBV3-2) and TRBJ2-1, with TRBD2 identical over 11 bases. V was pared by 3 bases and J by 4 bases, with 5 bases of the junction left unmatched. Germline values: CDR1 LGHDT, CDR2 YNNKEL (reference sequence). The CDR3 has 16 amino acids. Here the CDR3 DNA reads TGTGCCAGCAGCCATGTGACTAGCGGGGCATACAATGAGCAGTTCTTC. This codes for CASSHVTSGAYNEQFF.

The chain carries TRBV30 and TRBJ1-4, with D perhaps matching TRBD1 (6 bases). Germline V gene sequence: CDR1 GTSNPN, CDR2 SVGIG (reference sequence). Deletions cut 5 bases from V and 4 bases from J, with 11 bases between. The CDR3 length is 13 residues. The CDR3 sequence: CAWENRDNEKLFF. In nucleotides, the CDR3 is TGTGCCTGGGAAAACAGGGATAATGAAAAACTGTTTTTT.

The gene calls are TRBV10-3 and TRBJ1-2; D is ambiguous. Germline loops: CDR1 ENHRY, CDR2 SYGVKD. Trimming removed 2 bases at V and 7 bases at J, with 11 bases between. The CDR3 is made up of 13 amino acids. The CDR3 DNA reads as TGTGCCATCAGTGAGATCGGACTCAGTGGCTACACCTTC. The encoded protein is CAISEIGLSGYTF.

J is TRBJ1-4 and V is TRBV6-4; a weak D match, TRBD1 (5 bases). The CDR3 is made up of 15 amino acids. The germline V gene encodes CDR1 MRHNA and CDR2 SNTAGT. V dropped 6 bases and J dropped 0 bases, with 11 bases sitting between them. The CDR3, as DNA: TGTGCCAGCAGAAGGCGGGACGCAACTAATGAAAAACTGTTTTTT. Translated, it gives CASRRRDATNEKLFF.

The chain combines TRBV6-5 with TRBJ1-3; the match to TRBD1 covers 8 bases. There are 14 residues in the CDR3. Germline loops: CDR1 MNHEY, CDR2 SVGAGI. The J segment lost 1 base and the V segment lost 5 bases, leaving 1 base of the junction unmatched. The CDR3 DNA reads TGTGCCAGCAGTCGGGACAGGTCTGGAAACACCATATATTTT. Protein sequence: CASSRDRSGNTIYF.

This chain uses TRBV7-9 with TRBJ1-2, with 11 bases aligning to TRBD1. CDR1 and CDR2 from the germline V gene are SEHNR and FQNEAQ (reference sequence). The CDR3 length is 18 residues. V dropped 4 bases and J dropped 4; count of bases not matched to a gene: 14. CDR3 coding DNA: TGTGCCAGCAGCTCCGACCCTCGGACAGGGGGCTATAGCTATGGCTACACCTTC. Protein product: CASSSDPRTGGYSYGYTF.

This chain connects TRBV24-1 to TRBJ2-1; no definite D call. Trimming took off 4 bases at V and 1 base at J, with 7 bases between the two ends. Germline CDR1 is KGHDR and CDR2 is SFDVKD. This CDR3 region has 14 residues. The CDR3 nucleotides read TGTGCCACCAGTGACTCGCGGTCCTACAATGAGCAGTTCTTC. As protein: CATSDSRSYNEQFF.

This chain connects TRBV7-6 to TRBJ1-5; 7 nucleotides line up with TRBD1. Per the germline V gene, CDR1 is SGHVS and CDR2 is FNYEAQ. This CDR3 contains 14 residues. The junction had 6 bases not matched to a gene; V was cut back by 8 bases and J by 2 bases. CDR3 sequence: CASSRDRGNQPQHF. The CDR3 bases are TGTGCCAGCTCCAGAGACAGGGGCAATCAGCCCCAGCATTTT.

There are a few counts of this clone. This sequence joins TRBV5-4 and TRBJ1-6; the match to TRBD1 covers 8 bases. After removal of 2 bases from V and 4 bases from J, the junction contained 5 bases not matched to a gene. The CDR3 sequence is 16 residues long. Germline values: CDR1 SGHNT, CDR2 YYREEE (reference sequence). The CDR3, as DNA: TGTGCCAGCAGCTTAGGACAGGGATCGTATAATTCACCCCTCCACTTT. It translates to CASSLGQGSYNSPLHF.

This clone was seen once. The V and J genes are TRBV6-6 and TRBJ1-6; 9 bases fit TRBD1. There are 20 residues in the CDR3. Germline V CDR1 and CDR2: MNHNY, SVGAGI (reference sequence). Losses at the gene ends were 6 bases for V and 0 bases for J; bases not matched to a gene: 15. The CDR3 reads CASSVQPGGTGSSYNSPLHF. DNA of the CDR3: TGTGCCAGCAGCGTCCAGCCGGGCGGGACAGGGAGCTCCTATAATTCACCCCTCCACTTT.

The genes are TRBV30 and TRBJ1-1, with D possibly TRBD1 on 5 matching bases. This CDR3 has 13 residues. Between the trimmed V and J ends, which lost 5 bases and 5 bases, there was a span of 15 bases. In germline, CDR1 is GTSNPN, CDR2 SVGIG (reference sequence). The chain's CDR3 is CAWQRGWGTEAFF. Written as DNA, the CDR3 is TGTGCCTGGCAAAGGGGTTGGGGAACTGAAGCTTTCTTT.